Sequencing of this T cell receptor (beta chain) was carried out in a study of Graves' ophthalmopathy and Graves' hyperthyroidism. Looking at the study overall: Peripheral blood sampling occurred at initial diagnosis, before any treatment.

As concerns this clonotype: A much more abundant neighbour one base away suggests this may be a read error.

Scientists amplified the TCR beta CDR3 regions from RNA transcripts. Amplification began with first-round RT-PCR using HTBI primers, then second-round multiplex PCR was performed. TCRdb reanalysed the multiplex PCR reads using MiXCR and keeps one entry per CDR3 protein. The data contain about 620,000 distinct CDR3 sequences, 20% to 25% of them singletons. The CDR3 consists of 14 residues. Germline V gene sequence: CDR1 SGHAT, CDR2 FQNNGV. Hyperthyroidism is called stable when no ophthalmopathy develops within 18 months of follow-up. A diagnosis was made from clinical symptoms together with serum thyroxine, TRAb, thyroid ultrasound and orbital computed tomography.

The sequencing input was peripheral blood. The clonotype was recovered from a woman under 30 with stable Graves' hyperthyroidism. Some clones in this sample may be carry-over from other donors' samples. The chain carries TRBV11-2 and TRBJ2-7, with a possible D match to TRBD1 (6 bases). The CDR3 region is CASSALTGSYGQYF. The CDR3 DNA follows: TGTGCCAGCAGCGCCCTGACAGGTTCCTACGGGCAGTACTTC.